The 28 T cell receptor beta chains below come from one sample, sequenced in a study of T cells in localized non-small cell lung cancer. The protocol was immunoSEQ multiplex PCR, while the TCRdb copy is restricted to in-frame clones and leaves out a portion. The table shows about 40,000 clones, with approximately 81% occurring only once. The sequencing here drew on peripheral blood mononuclear cells, taken before any cancer treatment. These receptors came from a male donor aged 60 or older with stage II lung adenocarcinoma.

The chain combines TRBV6-4 with TRBJ2-3, with TRBD2 identical over 8 bases. The V segment lost 3 bases and the J segment 0 bases; nucleotides outside the gene matches: 5. Germline loops: CDR1 MRHNA, CDR2 SNTAGT. This CDR3 comprises 16 residues. In nucleotides, the CDR3 is TGTGCCAGCAGTGAATCGGGAGGGTATAGCACAGATACGCAGTATTTT. It specifies CASSESGGYSTDTQYF.

The chain recombines TRBV2 with TRBJ2-7; unclear D gene. Germline V gene lookup returns CDR1 SNHLY and CDR2 FYNNEI. V was cut by 4 bases and J by 7 bases, with 8 bases left in between. The CDR3 length is 11 residues. Written as DNA, the CDR3 is TGTGCCAGCAGTGGACCGCAGGAGCAGTACTTC. Translated: CASSGPQEQYF.

This clone was recorded once. J is TRBJ1-2 and V is TRBV6-5; tentatively, D is TRBD1 (5 bases). The CDR3 has 15 amino acids. Between the trimmed V and J ends, which lost 6 bases and 9 bases, there was a span of 23 bases. CDR1 is MNHEY, CDR2 SVGAGI, per germline. In DNA form, the CDR3 reads TGTGCCAGCAGCCTACACTTACGGGACCGGTGGAGCTACACCTTC. Its protein product is CASSLHLRDRWSYTF.

As concerns this clone: The final CDR3 position lacks the conserved phenylalanine or tryptophan, pointing to a likely read error. The rearrangement joins TRBV25-1 to TRBJ1-1; D is unclear. CDR3 length: 14 amino acids. Germline V lookup: CDR1 MGHDK, CDR2 SYGVNS. V shed 0 bases and J shed 6 bases, with 11 bases lying between them. The CDR3 is CASSEYREASEAFC. CDR3 bases: TGTGCCAGCAGTGAATATAGGGAGGCCTCTGAAGCTTTCTGT.

CDR3 nucleotides: TGTGCCAGCAGTGATCTGGCGGATACGCAGTATTTT. Translation: CASSDLADTQYF. The rearrangement links TRBV2 to TRBJ2-3; no reliable D call. Trimming took 3 bases from V and 6 from J, leaving 7 bases between them. This CDR3 has 12 residues. Germline V lookup: CDR1 SNHLY, CDR2 FYNNEI.

V usage is TRBV28 and J usage is TRBJ1-3, with TRBD1 matching 10 bases. With V trimmed by 11 bases and J by 0 bases, 16 bases remained unmatched. The CDR3 has 18 amino acids. Germline values: CDR1 MDHEN, CDR2 SYDVKM. The chain's CDR3 is CAPETGGPPLSSGNTIYF. In DNA form, the CDR3 reads TGTGCCCCCGAGACAGGGGGCCCCCCTCTGAGCTCTGGAAACACCATATATTTT. Full variable domain (outside the CDR3, taken from reference TRBV28 and TRBJ1-3): DVKVTQSSRYLVKRTGEKVFLECVQDMDHENMFWYRQDPGLGLRLIYFSYDVKMKEKGDIPEGYSVSREKKERFSLILESASTNQTSMYLCAPETGGPPLSSGNTIYFGEGSWLTVV.

V and J are TRBV28 and TRBJ1-1, with no clear D. V lost 4 bases and J 5 bases, leaving 5 bases between the germline ends. The CDR3 totals 11 residues. Germline V lookup: CDR1 MDHEN, CDR2 SYDVKM. In DNA form, the CDR3 reads TGTGCCAGCAGTTCCTTGACTGAAGCTTTCTTT. Its protein product is CASSSLTEAFF.

The chain has TRBV7-9 and TRBJ1-1; D might be TRBD1 (6 bases). Germline V gene sequence: CDR1 SEHNR, CDR2 FQNEAQ (reference sequence). V dropped 5 bases and J dropped 7 bases, with 14 bases sitting between them. The CDR3 consists of 13 residues. As DNA, the CDR3 is TGTGCCAGCAGCACCCACAGGGAATATGAAGCTTTCTTT. It yields the protein CASSTHREYEAFF.

The chain links TRBV10-3 to TRBJ1-2; no definite D call. The CDR3 totals 18 residues. Germline V lookup: CDR1 ENHRY, CDR2 SYGVKD. Trimming pared 2 bases from V and 4 bases from J, leaving 23 bases between. The CDR3 region has the DNA TGTGCCATCAGTGAGACCTCAGCTCGGTCCCCCAGCGCCTATGGCTACACCTTC. It encodes CAISETSARSPSAYGYTF.

The chain couples TRBV5-5 to TRBJ1-5; D ambiguous. V was pared by 3 bases and J by 7 bases, with 14 bases between. The CDR3 spans 14 residues. The V gene's germline CDR1 is SGHKS and CDR2 YYEKEE (reference sequence). The CDR3 loop reads CASSSAPGYQPQHF. The CDR3 DNA is TGTGCCAGCAGCTCAGCTCCGGGATACCAGCCCCAGCATTTT.

This chain uses TRBV4-2 with TRBJ2-6; TRBD1 aligns across 8 bases. The CDR3 runs to 19 residues. V lost 0 bases and J lost 0; bases outside the gene matches: 7. The germline V gene has CDR1 LGHNA and CDR2 YNFKEQ. DNA of the CDR3: TGTGCCAGCAGCCAAGATGAGGGGACAGGTTCCTCTGGGGCCAACGTCCTGACTTTC. Residues: CASSQDEGTGSSGANVLTF.

The rearrangement joins TRBV7-3 to TRBJ2-1, with TRBD2 as a possible D gene (6 bases). Germline V gene lookup returns CDR1 SGHTA and CDR2 FQGTGA. Deletions cut 3 bases from V and 5 bases from J, with 8 bases between. The CDR3 loop spans 13 amino acids. CDR3 DNA sequence: TGTGCCAGCAGCTTCACGGGGGACAATGAGCAGTTCTTC. It translates to CASSFTGDNEQFF.

In this sample, this clone turned up once. The chain couples TRBV29-1 to TRBJ1-2; D may be TRBD1 (6 bases). Germline V gene data show CDR1 as SQVTM and CDR2 as ANQGSEA. The CDR3 extends over 12 amino acids. The V end was cut by 7 bases, the J end by 8 bases, with 17 bases between. CDR3 amino acids: CSAYREGQGYTF. Written as DNA, the CDR3 is TGCAGCGCCTACAGGGAAGGGCAGGGCTACACCTTC.

The chain carries TRBV7-3 and TRBJ2-3, with D maybe TRBD1 (5 bases). Looked up from germline, CDR1 is SGHTA and CDR2 is FQGTGA. V lost 5 bases, J lost 3 bases, and 15 bases lay in between. This CDR3 is built from 15 residues. The CDR3 nucleotides are TGTGCCAGCAGCGTAAGGGGTCGTGGGACAGATACGCAGTATTTT. Protein product: CASSVRGRGTDTQYF. Filled out from reference TRBV7-3 and TRBJ2-3, the complete variable domain reads GAGVSQTPSNKVTEKGKYVELRCDPISGHTALYWYRQSLGQGPEFLIYFQGTGAADDSGLPNDRFFAVRPEGSVSTLKIQRTERGDSAVYLCASSVRGRGTDTQYFGPGTRLTVL.

The gene calls are TRBV5-6 and TRBJ2-2; no firm D call. Between the trimmed V and J ends, which lost 1 base and 0 bases, there was a span of 7 bases. Germline V CDR1 and CDR2: SGHDT, YYEEEE. The CDR3 runs to 15 residues. Here the CDR3 reads CASSLFVANTGELFF. The CDR3 DNA sequence: TGTGCCAGCAGCTTGTTCGTCGCGAACACCGGGGAGCTGTTTTTT. Full variable domain (rest looked up from reference TRBV5-6 and TRBJ2-2): DAGVTQSPTHLIKTRGQQVTLRCSPKSGHDTVSWYQQALGQGPQFIFQYYEEEERQRGNFPDRFSGHQFPNYSSELNVNALLLGDSALYLCASSLFVANTGELFFGEGSRLTVL.

The V and J genes are TRBV19 and TRBJ2-2, with D perhaps TRBD1 (6 bases). The germline CDR1 and CDR2 sequences are LNHDA and SQIVND (reference sequence). The CDR3 sequence is 15 residues long. Trimming stripped 6 bases from V and 6 bases from J, with 17 bases between. The CDR3, as DNA: TGTGCCAGTAGCGAACAGGGTATGCGAGCCGGGGAGCTGTTTTTT. This encodes CASSEQGMRAGELFF.

The J gene is TRBJ1-2, the V gene TRBV27, with D possibly being TRBD1 (5 bases). The CDR3 is 14 residues long. The V and J ends lost 4 bases and 7 bases respectively, with 16 bases between them. Germline V gene sequence: CDR1 MNHEY, CDR2 SMNVEV (reference sequence). The CDR3, as DNA: TGTGCCAGCAGTTCAGGGAATTCTTGGGGTGGCTACACCTTC. Encoded protein: CASSSGNSWGGYTF.

This clone was seen once. The chain carries TRBV28 and TRBJ2-7, with D possibly being TRBD2 (5 bases). The germline V and J ends were trimmed by 2 bases and 2 bases, with 10 bases remaining between them. The CDR3 contains 14 residues. Per the germline V gene, CDR1 is MDHEN and CDR2 is SYDVKM. CDR3 nucleotide sequence: TGTGCCAGCAGTTTAGGCGGGCTCCCCTACGAGCAGTACTTC. As protein: CASSLGGLPYEQYF.

The chain links TRBV7-2 to TRBJ2-3; 8 bases fit TRBD2. CDR1 SGHTA and CDR2 FQGNSA come from the germline V gene. This CDR3 spans 16 amino acids. Trimming took 2 bases from V and 2 from J; bases not matched to a gene: 6. The CDR3, as DNA: TGTGCCAGCAGCTTAAAAGCGGGAGCCTCCACAGATACGCAGTATTTT. It encodes CASSLKAGASTDTQYF. Complete variable domain (other parts from reference TRBV7-2 and TRBJ2-3): GAGVSQSPSNKVTEKGKDVELRCDPISGHTALYWYRQSLGQGLEFLIYFQGNSAPDKSGLPSDRFSAERTGGSVSTLTIQRTQQEDSAVYLCASSLKAGASTDTQYFGPGTRLTVL.

This clone was seen a few times. J is TRBJ2-1 and V is TRBV6-5, with 7 bases fitting TRBD2. This CDR3 is 15 amino acids long. CDR1 is MNHEY and CDR2 is SVGAGI in the germline V gene. J was trimmed by 0 bases and V by 8 bases; bases with no gene match: 7. CDR3 loop: CASRSGGYSYNEQFF. Here the CDR3 DNA reads TGTGCCAGCCGATCCGGGGGGTACTCCTACAATGAGCAGTTCTTC.

This rearrangement joins TRBV9 to TRBJ2-1; D unresolved. Trimming took off 4 bases at V and 6 bases at J, with 11 bases between the two ends. The CDR3 runs to 13 residues. Per germline, CDR1 SGDLS and CDR2 YYNGEE. CDR3 bases: TGTGCCAGCAGCATTTGGGATTCCAATGAGCAGTTCTTC. Residues: CASSIWDSNEQFF. The variable domain in full, completed from reference TRBV9 and TRBJ2-1, reads DSGVTQTPKHLITATGQRVTLRCSPRSGDLSVYWYQQSLDQGLQFLIQYYNGEERAKGNILERFSAQQFPDLHSELNLSSLELGDSALYFCASSIWDSNEQFFGPGTRLTVL.

Details on this clone: The junction and the germline gene differ at one end; a read error may be behind it. This chain joins TRBV2 and TRBJ1-2, with a possible D match to TRBD1 (5 bases). This CDR3 contains 12 residues. Per germline, CDR1 SNHLY and CDR2 FYNNEI. The CDR3 DNA follows: TGTGCCAGCAGGGACCGGGGGTACAACGGCTCCTTC. Amino acids: CASRDRGYNGSF.

The rearrangement joins TRBV7-2 to TRBJ2-3; 9 nucleotides line up with TRBD2. The germline CDR1 and CDR2 sequences are SGHTA and FQGNSA. J gave up 5 bases and V 5 bases, and 11 bases lay outside the gene matches. The CDR3 totals 16 residues. The CDR3 nucleotides are TGTGCCAGCAGCCTAATGAGTAGCGGGAGTGGAGATACGCAGTATTTT. This translates into CASSLMSSGSGDTQYF. Full variable domain (rest looked up from reference TRBV7-2 and TRBJ2-3): GAGVSQSPSNKVTEKGKDVELRCDPISGHTALYWYRQSLGQGLEFLIYFQGNSAPDKSGLPSDRFSAERTGGSVSTLTIQRTQQEDSAVYLCASSLMSSGSGDTQYFGPGTRLTVL.

V is TRBV29-1 and J is TRBJ2-4; D possibly corresponds to TRBD2 (6 bases). CDR3 size: 18 residues. The V end was cut by 7 bases, the J end by 1 base, with 26 bases between. Germline V gene data show CDR1 as SQVTM and CDR2 as ANQGSEA. The CDR3 nucleotides are TGCAGCGGGGGTTTTTTCAGGAGGGCGGAGCGGGCCAAAAACATTCAGTACTTC. Its translation is CSGGFFRRAERAKNIQYF.

The chain combines TRBV2 with TRBJ1-2; no firm D call. V lost 6 bases and J lost 8, with 19 bases in between. Germline lookup yields CDR1 SNHLY and CDR2 FYNNEI. This CDR3 has 14 residues. This CDR3 is CASSGSGMLGGYTF. CDR3 bases: TGTGCCAGCAGCGGTAGCGGGATGCTGGGGGGCTACACCTTC.

Concerning this clone itself: A junction end diverges from the germline sequence, so it may reflect a read error. CDR3 nucleotides: TGTGCTAGCAGCTTAGCGGACAGTACAGATACGCAGTATTTT. Amino acid sequence: CASSLADSTDTQYF. The chain carries TRBV7-7 and TRBJ2-3; TRBD1 or TRBD2 may be the D gene (6 bases each). The CDR3 is made up of 14 amino acids. CDR1 and CDR2 (germline): SSHAT, FNYEAQ (reference sequence). The complete variable domain, with remaining parts taken from reference TRBV7-7 and TRBJ2-3, reads GAGVSQSPRYKVTKRGQDVTLRCDPISSHATLYWYQQALGQGPEFLTYFNYEAQPDKSGLPSDRFSAERPEGSISTLTIQRTEQRDSAMYRCASSLADSTDTQYFGPGTRLTVL.

The V and J genes are TRBV7-2 and TRBJ1-2; TRBD1 agrees at 10 bases. The V and J ends lost 5 bases and 8 bases, in that order; junction bases with no gene match: 8. The CDR3 is 14 amino acids. Germline loops: CDR1 SGHTA, CDR2 FQGNSA. In nucleotides, the CDR3 is TGTGCCAGCAGCGAAGCCGGGACAGGGGTCGGCTACACCTTC. This gives the protein CASSEAGTGVGYTF.

The chain joins TRBV19 to TRBJ1-1; D call uncertain. The V gene lost 9 bases and the J gene lost 5 bases, with 16 bases spanning the gap. CDR1 and CDR2 (germline): LNHDA, SQIVND (reference sequence). This CDR3 is built from 13 residues. The CDR3 DNA reads TGTGCCAGCAGTTACAGTATAGAGACTGAAGCTTTCTTT. Protein product: CASSYSIETEAFF.